Each of the 14 T cell receptor beta chains below was sequenced from the same sample in a study of T cells after yellow fever vaccination (dated by TCRdb to between 2017 and 2020). Libraries were prepared through 5' RACE. Sequencing relied on an Illumina HiSeq 2500. The raw public reads went through TCRdb reprocessing: fastp at Q25, MiXCR clone calling, in-frame beta chains kept. Each CDR3 protein gets just one entry, which takes the most common genes and DNA from the rows behind it. This sample holds approximately 550,000 distinct CDR3 sequences; roughly 14% were observed only once. The ten largest clones represent over 12% of the sample. Taken with the paper, the label for treatment or condition translates to: live attenuated yellow fever vaccine strain. This specimen was PBMCs, taken on the day of the yellow fever booster vaccination. The origin of the receptors is a man in his thirties or forties who received the YFV17D yellow fever vaccine.

This clonotype has ten or more counts. The V and J genes are TRBV11-2 and TRBJ2-2; D unresolved. Trimming removed 5 bases at V and 2 bases at J, with 15 bases between. The CDR3 runs to 16 residues. Germline V gene data show CDR1 as SGHAT and CDR2 as FQNNGV. The CDR3 reads CASSTDWAINTGELFF. As DNA, the CDR3 is TGTGCCAGCAGCACAGACTGGGCGATAAACACCGGGGAGCTGTTTTTT.

A few counts support this clonotype. The chain links TRBV20-1 to TRBJ2-3; D is unresolved. In germline, CDR1 is DFQATT, CDR2 SNEGSKA (reference sequence). Trimming took off 1 base at V and 0 bases at J, with 11 bases between the two ends. This CDR3 has 15 residues. The CDR3 nucleotides read TGCAGTGCTAGAGGCATACCTATTAGCACAGATACGCAGTATTTT. As protein: CSARGIPISTDTQYF.

This sequence joins TRBV6-1 and TRBJ2-2, with 12 bases matching TRBD2. This CDR3 region has 16 residues. V lost 6 bases to trimming and J lost 0 bases; unmatched junction nucleotides: 2. Germline V gene lookup returns CDR1 MNHNS and CDR2 SASEGT. The CDR3 loop is CASRASGRANTGELFF. The CDR3, as DNA: TGTGCCAGCAGGGCTAGCGGGAGGGCGAACACCGGGGAGCTGTTTTTT.

The gene calls are TRBV12-3 or TRBV12-4 and TRBJ1-2; D not resolved. The V gene lost 3 bases and the J gene lost 8 bases, with 19 bases spanning the gap. The CDR3 is made up of 15 amino acids. As DNA, the CDR3 is TGTGCCAGCAGTTTGAGCAGGCAGAACCCCTTCGGCTACACCTTC. Translation gives CASSLSRQNPFGYTF.

V is TRBV6-5 and J is TRBJ2-7; 8 bases line up with TRBD1. V trimming: 0 bases; J trimming: 4 bases; junction bases outside the gene matches: 5. Germline V gene sequence: CDR1 MNHEY, CDR2 SVGAGI. The CDR3 loop spans 15 amino acids. CDR3 sequence (DNA): TGTGCCAGCAGTTACTCCCAGGGGGCGAGTTACGAGCAGTACTTC. This codes for CASSYSQGASYEQYF.

This clonotype has a handful of counts. This chain uses TRBV5-4 with TRBJ2-1, with 7 positions matching TRBD2. Trimming took 4 bases from V and 7 from J; bases not matched to a gene: 11. The CDR3 runs to 15 residues. Germline-derived CDR1 and CDR2 are SGHNT and YYREEE (reference sequence). CDR3 DNA sequence: TGTGCCAGCAGCGCCGGCTGGCAGGGAGGGAATGAGCAGTTCTTC. Amino acids: CASSAGWQGGNEQFF.

The chain is built from TRBV30 and TRBJ2-7; D remains unclear. The V end lost 2 bases, the J end lost 7 bases, and 12 bases lay between the germline ends. CDR3 size: 12 residues. Germline CDR1 reads GTSNPN; CDR2 reads SVGIG (reference sequence). The CDR3 here is CAWSWGTAEQYF. The CDR3 DNA follows: TGTGCCTGGAGTTGGGGAACAGCTGAGCAGTACTTC.

This CDR3 is CASKGTVSYEQYF. In nucleotides, the CDR3 is TGTGCCAGCAAAGGGACGGTCTCCTACGAGCAGTACTTC. This chain uses TRBV28 with TRBJ2-7, with D perhaps matching TRBD1 or TRBD2 (5 bases each). V lost 7 bases to trimming and J lost 0 bases, with 10 bases between them. This CDR3 has 13 amino acids. Germline values: CDR1 MDHEN, CDR2 SYDVKM. The full variable domain, in which reference TRBV28 and TRBJ2-7 provide the parts outside the CDR3, is DVKVTQSSRYLVKRTGEKVFLECVQDMDHENMFWYRQDPGLGLRLIYFSYDVKMKEKGDIPEGYSVSREKKERFSLILESASTNQTSMYLCASKGTVSYEQYFGPGTRLTVT.

This clonotype was recorded a few times. The V gene is TRBV28, the J gene TRBJ2-2, with D perhaps matching TRBD2 (6 bases). V was trimmed by 6 bases and J by 2 bases, leaving 10 bases between them. Germline assignment: CDR1 MDHEN and CDR2 SYDVKM. This CDR3 has 14 amino acids. The CDR3 spells CASRWGGNTGELFF. CDR3 bases: TGTGCCAGCAGGTGGGGAGGTAACACCGGGGAGCTGTTTTTT.

The V call is TRBV27, the J call TRBJ2-6; the D gene is possibly TRBD2 (5 bases). The CDR3 covers 15 residues. Germline lookup yields CDR1 MNHEY and CDR2 SMNVEV (reference sequence). Trimming pared 6 bases from V and 3 bases from J, leaving 12 bases between. The CDR3 DNA reads as TGTGCCAGCAGATTCGGGGTGGGTGGGGCCAACGTCCTGACTTTC. Translation: CASRFGVGGANVLTF.

V usage is TRBV4-3 and J usage is TRBJ2-7; D gene unclear. The CDR3 is 14 residues long. Trimming left V 0 bases short and J 2 bases short, with 8 bases between. Germline CDR1 is LGHNA and CDR2 is YSLEER. In nucleotides, the CDR3 is TGCGCCAGCAGCCAAGATTCAGGCCCCTACGAGCAGTACTTC. It codes for CASSQDSGPYEQYF.

The V gene is TRBV15, the J gene TRBJ2-3; 7 bases align to TRBD2. CDR3 size: 15 residues. From germline, CDR1 is LNHNV and CDR2 YYDKDF (reference sequence). V lost 3 bases and J lost 4; bases outside the gene matches: 7. In DNA form, the CDR3 reads TGTGCCACCAGCAGGCCCGGGGCGGGGGCAGATACGCAGTATTTT. The encoded protein is CATSRPGAGADTQYF.

This clonotype was seen repeatedly, ten times or more. The chain carries TRBV5-1 and TRBJ2-1, with 8 bases that match TRBD2. Trimming at V came to 1 base and at J to 0 bases, leaving 3 bases not matched to a gene. Germline loops: CDR1 SGHRS, CDR2 YFSETQ. This CDR3 is built from 16 residues. CDR3: CASSLRAGASYNEQFF. The CDR3 DNA follows: TGCGCCAGCAGCTTGAGAGCGGGAGCCTCCTACAATGAGCAGTTCTTC.

This clonotype appeared a few times. DNA for the CDR3: TGCAGTGCTAGCGCCCGACTAGCGGGAAACGGCGAGCAGTACTTC. Its translation is CSASARLAGNGEQYF. This sequence joins TRBV20-1 and TRBJ2-7; 11 nucleotides align to TRBD2. CDR1 DFQATT and CDR2 SNEGSKA come from the germline V gene (reference sequence). Germline trimming cut 3 bases from V and 6 bases from J; bases unmatched to any gene: 10. The CDR3 contains 15 residues.